This T cell receptor (beta chain) was captured by sequencing in a study of blood T cell repertoires in COVID-19. Study in general: Some COVID-19 samples were acute and others convalescent; all came from the United States, Italy and Spain. T cells, B-cell-depleted T cells, or PBMCs provided the cDNA or gDNA that served as material.

This clone appeared a single time. Study processing details: Reference gene primer amplification gave nucleated cell count estimates. The table came from immunoSEQ multiplex PCR; TCRdb's copy has only in-frame clones and leaves some out. The V and J calls and clone size were taken over from that table, and D and trimming were inferred from the DNA. The sample gives more than 250,000 clones, around 88% of which show up once; roughly 1.1% is in the top ten. Germline-derived CDR1 and CDR2 are MGHDK and SYGVNS. This CDR3 is 12 amino acids long. Trimming took off 4 bases at V and 8 bases at J, with 8 bases between the two ends.

The sequencing sample was made of peripheral blood. This TCR derives from a woman aged 50 to 65 with acute or convalescent COVID-19. The rearrangement uses TRBV25-1 and TRBJ1-4, with D unclear. The CDR3 region is CASSAPAEKLFF. As DNA, the CDR3 is TGTGCCAGCAGTGCGCCAGCGGAAAAACTGTTTTTT.